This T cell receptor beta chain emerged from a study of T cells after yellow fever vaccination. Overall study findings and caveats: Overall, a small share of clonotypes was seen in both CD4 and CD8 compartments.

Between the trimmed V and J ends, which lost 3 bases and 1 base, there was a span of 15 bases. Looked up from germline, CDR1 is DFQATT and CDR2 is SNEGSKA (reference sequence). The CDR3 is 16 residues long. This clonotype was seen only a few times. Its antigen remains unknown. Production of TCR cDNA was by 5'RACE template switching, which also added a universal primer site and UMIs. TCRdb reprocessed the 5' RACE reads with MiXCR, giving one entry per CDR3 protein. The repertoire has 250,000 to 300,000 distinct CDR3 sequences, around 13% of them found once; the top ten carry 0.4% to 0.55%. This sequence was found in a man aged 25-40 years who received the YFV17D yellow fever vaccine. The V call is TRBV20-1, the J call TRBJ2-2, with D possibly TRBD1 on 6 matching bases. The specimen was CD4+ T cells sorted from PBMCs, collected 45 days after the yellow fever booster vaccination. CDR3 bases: TGCAGTGCTAGGGATTTGGGACAAGTGAACACCGGGGAGCTGTTTTTT. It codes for CSARDLGQVNTGELFF.